Below, 27 T cell receptor beta chains from the same sample are listed, as sequenced in a study of T cells after yellow fever vaccination. TCRdb redid the calling of the 5' RACE reads with MiXCR, one entry per CDR3 protein. The table lists 300,000 to 350,000 distinct CDR3 sequences, around 11% of them singletons. The source was CD4+ T cells sorted from PBMCs, collected 45 days after the yellow fever booster vaccination. Receptors originate from a young man who received the YFV17D yellow fever vaccine.

V gene TRBV28 combines with J gene TRBJ2-5; D not resolved. CDR1 and CDR2 (germline): MDHEN, SYDVKM. CDR3 length: 13 residues. The V gene lost 3 bases and the J gene lost 5 bases, with 10 bases spanning the gap. The chain's CDR3 is CASSLANTETQYF. The CDR3 coding sequence is TGTGCCAGCAGTTTGGCTAACACGGAGACCCAGTACTTC.

In this sample, this clonotype turned up a few times. The genes are TRBV24-1 and TRBJ2-3; TRBD2 might be the D (5 bases). CDR3 size: 14 residues. Trimming shortened V by 6 bases and J by 4 bases, and 13 bases separated the two germline ends. Germline V gene lookup returns CDR1 KGHDR and CDR2 SFDVKD. This CDR3 reads CATSTSGESDTQYF. CDR3 in DNA: TGTGCCACCAGTACCTCCGGGGAGTCAGATACGCAGTATTTT.

This chain joins TRBV7-3 and TRBJ1-1, with TRBD1 matching 7 bases. Trimming cost V 6 bases and J 4 bases; bases outside gene matches: 11. The CDR3 contains 15 residues. Germline values: CDR1 SGHTA, CDR2 FQGTGA. CDR3 nucleotide sequence: TGTGCCAGCAGTCCAGCAGGGGGGCCGAGCACTGAAGCTTTCTTT. Its translation: CASSPAGGPSTEAFF.

The chain is built from TRBV3-1 and TRBJ1-1; no reliable D call. This CDR3 is 13 amino acids long. V lost 2 bases, J lost 5 bases, and 9 bases lay in between. Germline CDR1 and CDR2: LGHDT and YNNKEL (reference sequence). CDR3 sequence reads: CASSQWLRTEAFF. Written as DNA, the CDR3 is TGTGCCAGCAGCCAATGGCTGAGGACTGAAGCTTTCTTT.

Only a few counts were recorded for this clonotype. The CDR3 protein is CAVRGGPAENIQYF. CDR3 DNA sequence: TGCGCCGTCCGTGGCGGCCCCGCGGAAAACATTCAGTACTTC. V usage is TRBV23-1 and J usage is TRBJ2-4, with D unclear. TRBV23-1 is assigned to the ORF class and has an uncertain function. The CDR3 is made up of 14 amino acids. Trimming stripped 11 bases from V and 5 bases from J, with 19 bases between.

This clonotype was counted only a few times. The chain employs TRBV7-2 and TRBJ2-7, with no clear D. This CDR3 is built from 13 residues. V lost 1 base and J 4 bases, leaving 8 bases between the germline ends. Germline V gene data show CDR1 as SGHTA and CDR2 as FQGNSA. CDR3 sequence (DNA): TGTGCCAGCAGCTTAGTTGATAGGTACGAGCAGTACTTC. Protein product: CASSLVDRYEQYF. Looking up the rest from reference TRBV7-2 and TRBJ2-7 gives the full variable domain: GAGVSQSPSNKVTEKGKDVELRCDPISGHTALYWYRQSLGQGLEFLIYFQGNSAPDKSGLPSDRFSAERTGGSVSTLTIQRTQQEDSAVYLCASSLVDRYEQYFGPGTRLTVT.

This clonotype was picked up a small number of times. This chain uses TRBV10-3 with TRBJ2-5, with D possibly TRBD2 on 7 matching bases. Trimming took off 0 bases at V and 5 bases at J, with 16 bases between the two ends. Germline CDR1 is ENHRY and CDR2 is SYGVKD. The CDR3 totals 16 residues. The CDR3 sequence is CAISESTGRGPETQYF. CDR3 nucleotide sequence: TGTGCCATCAGTGAGTCGACGGGGCGGGGGCCTGAGACCCAGTACTTC.

This clonotype has just a few counts. DNA of the CDR3: TGTGCCAGCAGCTTTAGGGGTCCCTACGAGCAGTACGTC. Its translation is CASSFRGPYEQYV. The chain has TRBV5-6 and TRBJ2-7; D possibly corresponds to TRBD1 (5 bases). This CDR3 region has 13 residues. Looked up from germline, CDR1 is SGHDT and CDR2 is YYEEEE. Trimming removed 2 bases at V and 2 bases at J, with 8 bases between.

Only a few counts were recorded for this clonotype. V and J are TRBV5-6 and TRBJ2-2; TRBD1 or TRBD2 may be the D gene (6 bases each). The V end lost 4 bases, the J end lost 6 bases, and 16 bases lay between the germline ends. Germline CDR1 and CDR2: SGHDT and YYEEEE. The CDR3 extends over 15 amino acids. CDR3 nucleotides: TGTGCCAGCAGCCGGAGGGGGGCGGAGCCCGGGGAGCTGTTTTTT. It specifies CASSRRGAEPGELFF.

The J gene is TRBJ1-1, the V gene TRBV7-6, with TRBD1 matching 7 bases. V trimming: 3 bases; J trimming: 14 bases; junction bases outside the gene matches: 12. Germline V gene sequence: CDR1 SGHVS, CDR2 FNYEAQ. The CDR3 covers 13 residues. The CDR3 bases are TGTGCCAGCAGCTTGGCGACCGGGACAGTCGGATTCTTT. Translating gives CASSLATGTVGFF.

This chain joins TRBV7-9 and TRBJ2-6, with D hard to call. The V end was cut by 7 bases, the J end by 0 bases, with 10 bases between. Germline V CDR1 and CDR2: SEHNR, FQNEAQ (reference sequence). The CDR3 covers 15 residues. This CDR3 is CASNPSRSGANVLTF. As DNA, the CDR3 is TGTGCCAGCAACCCGTCCCGCTCTGGGGCCAACGTCCTGACTTTC. The variable domain in full, completed from reference TRBV7-9 and TRBJ2-6, reads DTGVSQNPRHKITKRGQNVTFRCDPISEHNRLYWYRQTLGQGPEFLTYFQNEAQLEKSRLLSDRFSAERPKGSFSTLEIQRTEQGDSAMYLCASNPSRSGANVLTFGAGSRLTVL.

This clonotype has a handful of counts. The chain links TRBV11-2 to TRBJ2-5, with TRBD1 matching 7 bases. The V segment lost 7 bases and the J segment 0 bases; nucleotides outside the gene matches: 11. Per the germline V gene, CDR1 is SGHAT and CDR2 is FQNNGV. The CDR3 consists of 16 residues. The CDR3 loop is CASKDSRQGYQETQYF. CDR3 coding DNA: TGTGCCAGCAAGGACAGTCGACAGGGCTACCAAGAGACCCAGTACTTC.

The V and J genes are TRBV7-2 and TRBJ2-7; 10 bases fit TRBD2. Trimming removed 5 bases from V and 3 bases from J; junction bases left unmatched: 4. The germline gives CDR1 SGHTA, CDR2 FQGNSA. The CDR3 has 14 amino acids. CDR3 coding DNA: TGTGCCAGCAGCCGGACTAGCGGATACTACGAGCAGTACTTC. This gives the protein CASSRTSGYYEQYF.

The V and J genes are TRBV6-1 and TRBJ2-7; tentatively, D is TRBD1 (6 bases). In germline, CDR1 is MNHNS, CDR2 SASEGT. This CDR3 is built from 16 residues. Trimming removed 0 bases at V and 3 bases at J, with 15 bases between. The chain's CDR3 is CASSEASVQGIYEQYF. Written as DNA, the CDR3 is TGTGCCAGCAGTGAAGCTTCCGTCCAGGGGATCTACGAGCAGTACTTC.

This clonotype turned up a few times. V usage is TRBV5-1 and J usage is TRBJ2-3; tentatively, D is TRBD2 (6 bases). The CDR3 is 15 amino acids. The germline V gene has CDR1 SGHRS and CDR2 YFSETQ. Trimming removed 5 bases at V and 3 bases at J, with 16 bases between. Written as DNA, the CDR3 is TGCGCCAGCAGACGGGTCGCGGAGGGGACAGATACGCAGTATTTT. Its translation: CASRRVAEGTDTQYF.

This clonotype was seen at least ten times. This sequence joins TRBV2 and TRBJ2-6, with D unresolved. Germline V gene sequence: CDR1 SNHLY, CDR2 FYNNEI. CDR3 length: 14 amino acids. The ends were cut back, 6 bases at V and 0 bases at J, with 6 bases in the middle. The CDR3 spells CASSSSSGANVLTF. The DNA for the CDR3 is TGTGCCAGCAGCAGCAGCTCTGGGGCCAACGTCCTGACTTTC.

This clonotype has only a few counts. CDR3 in DNA: TGTGCCAGCTCACCACCCGGGACAGGGGGCGCAACCGGGGAGCTGTTTTTT. Its translation: CASSPPGTGGATGELFF. This chain links TRBV18 with TRBJ2-2; 12 nucleotides agree with TRBD1. This CDR3 region has 17 residues. Germline CDR1 and CDR2: KGHSH and LQKENI. Losses at the gene ends were 0 bases for V and 5 bases for J; bases not matched to a gene: 4.

This clonotype occurred many times. V usage is TRBV7-3 and J usage is TRBJ2-5; D uncertain. Deletions cut 5 bases from V and 4 bases from J, with 11 bases between. The CDR3 covers 13 residues. CDR1 and CDR2 (germline): SGHTA, FQGTGA. The CDR3 here is CASSVDIRETQYF. The CDR3 coding sequence is TGTGCCAGCAGCGTAGATATAAGAGAGACCCAGTACTTC.

The table lists this clonotype with many counts. V and J are TRBV7-2 and TRBJ1-5; D is perhaps TRBD1 (6 bases). V dropped 6 bases and J dropped 5 bases, with 11 bases sitting between them. Germline V gene lookup returns CDR1 SGHTA and CDR2 FQGNSA. The CDR3 has 13 amino acids. This CDR3 reads CASSVRGDQPQHF. CDR3 nucleotides: TGTGCCAGCAGTGTAAGGGGGGATCAGCCCCAGCATTTT.

This chain uses TRBV10-3 with TRBJ1-5, with a tentative D call TRBD1 (5 bases). V was trimmed by 3 bases and J by 2 bases, leaving 11 bases between them. This CDR3 is built from 15 residues. The V gene's germline CDR1 is ENHRY and CDR2 SYGVKD. CDR3 nucleotides: TGTGCCATCAGTGATCGTCAGGGCCGCAATCAGCCCCAGCATTTT. The encoded protein is CAISDRQGRNQPQHF.

The gene calls are TRBV9 and TRBJ2-6; D unclear. V was shortened by 2 bases and J by 0 bases, with 9 bases between the two germline ends. The germline CDR1 and CDR2 sequences are SGDLS and YYNGEE. CDR3 length equals 16 residues. The CDR3 loop is CASSVGSYSGANVLTF. The CDR3 DNA reads as TGTGCCAGCAGCGTCGGTTCCTACTCTGGGGCCAACGTCCTGACTTTC.

This chain uses TRBV20-1 with TRBJ2-7, with D perhaps matching TRBD1 or TRBD2 (7 bases each). Germline loops: CDR1 DFQATT, CDR2 SNEGSKA (reference sequence). The CDR3 consists of 14 residues. V was trimmed by 6 bases and J by 6 bases, leaving 21 bases between them. CDR3 in DNA: TGCAGTGCACCCACCAGGGGGGGCCTGGGCGAGCAGTACTTC. It codes for CSAPTRGGLGEQYF.

V is TRBV10-3 and J is TRBJ2-7; D unresolved. Germline V gene sequence: CDR1 ENHRY, CDR2 SYGVKD. The CDR3 covers 14 residues. Trimming removed 11 bases at V and 0 bases at J, with 17 bases between. The CDR3 reads CASTGTSSSYEQYF. The CDR3, as DNA: TGTGCCTCAACGGGCACCTCAAGCTCCTACGAGCAGTACTTC.

The chain has TRBV7-8 and TRBJ1-2; possibly TRBD1 for D (5 bases). Looked up from germline, CDR1 is SGHVS and CDR2 is FQNEAQ. The CDR3 runs to 15 residues. The V gene lost 3 bases and the J gene lost 2 bases, with 13 bases spanning the gap. The CDR3 region has the DNA TGTGCCAGCAGCTTTCTTACTGACAGAAACTATGGCTACACCTTC. Protein sequence: CASSFLTDRNYGYTF.

This clonotype appeared many times. The J gene is TRBJ2-4, the V gene TRBV7-9, with a tentative D call TRBD1 (5 bases). V was clipped by 2 bases and J by 10 bases, with 12 bases between them. The CDR3 is made up of 13 amino acids. Germline-derived CDR1 and CDR2 are SEHNR and FQNEAQ (reference sequence). The CDR3 DNA follows: TGTGCCAGCAGCTTAACAGGAAATGATATTCAGTACTTC. It is translated as CASSLTGNDIQYF.

This clonotype was found a few times. V is TRBV3-1 and J is TRBJ1-5, with 7 bases that match TRBD1. Looked up from germline, CDR1 is LGHDT and CDR2 is YNNKEL (reference sequence). The V and J ends lost 3 bases and 4 bases, in that order; junction bases with no gene match: 3. The CDR3 sequence is 14 residues long. Here the CDR3 DNA reads TGTGCCAGCAGCCACTCAGGGGGTAATCAGCCCCAGCATTTT. Translating it yields CASSHSGGNQPQHF.

The chain combines TRBV19 with TRBJ1-5, with 10 bases matching TRBD1. Germline CDR1 is LNHDA and CDR2 is SQIVND (reference sequence). CDR3 length: 15 residues. J lost 7 bases, V lost 5 bases, and 8 bases had no gene match. CDR3 amino acids: CASSLRDRGFQPQHF. The CDR3 DNA is TGTGCCAGTAGTCTACGGGACAGGGGCTTCCAGCCCCAGCATTTT.